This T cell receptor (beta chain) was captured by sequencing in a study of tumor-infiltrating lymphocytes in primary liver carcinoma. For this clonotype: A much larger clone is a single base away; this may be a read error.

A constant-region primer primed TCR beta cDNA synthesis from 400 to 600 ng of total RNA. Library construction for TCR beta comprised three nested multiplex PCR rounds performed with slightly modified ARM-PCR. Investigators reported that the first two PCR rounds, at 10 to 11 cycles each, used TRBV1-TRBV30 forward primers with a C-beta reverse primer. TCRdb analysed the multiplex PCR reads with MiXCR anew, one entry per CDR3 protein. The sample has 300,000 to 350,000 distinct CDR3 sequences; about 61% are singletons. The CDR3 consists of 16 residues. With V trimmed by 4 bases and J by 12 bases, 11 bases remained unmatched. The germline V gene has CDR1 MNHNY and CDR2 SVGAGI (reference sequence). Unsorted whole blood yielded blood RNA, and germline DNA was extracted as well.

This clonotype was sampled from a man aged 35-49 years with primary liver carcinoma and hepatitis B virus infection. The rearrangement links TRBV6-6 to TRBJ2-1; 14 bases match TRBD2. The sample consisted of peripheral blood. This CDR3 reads CASSSAGLAGAGGQFF. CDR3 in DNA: TGTGCCAGCAGTTCGGCGGGACTAGCGGGAGCAGGTGGGCAGTTCTTC.